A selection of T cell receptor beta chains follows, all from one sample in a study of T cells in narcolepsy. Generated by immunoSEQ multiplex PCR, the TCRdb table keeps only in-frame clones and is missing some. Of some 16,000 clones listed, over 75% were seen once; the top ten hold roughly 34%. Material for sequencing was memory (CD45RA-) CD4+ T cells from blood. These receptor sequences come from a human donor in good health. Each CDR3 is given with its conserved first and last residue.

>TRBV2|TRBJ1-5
CASRGRSSTGSNQPQHF
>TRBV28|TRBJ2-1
CASTRGTFSYDEQFF
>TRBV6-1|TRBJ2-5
CASGVQVNGETQYF
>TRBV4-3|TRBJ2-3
CASSQEGPRGSGDTDTQYF
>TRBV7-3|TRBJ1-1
CASSLTRDTEAFF
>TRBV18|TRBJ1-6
CASSPRQGATSDSPLHF
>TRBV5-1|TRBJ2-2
CASSLGDFTTNTGELFF
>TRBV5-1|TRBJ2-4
CASSQDWDTKNIQYF
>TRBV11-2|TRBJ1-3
CASSLDRHPSGNTIYF
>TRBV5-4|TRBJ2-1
CASSPKGGASTYNEQFF
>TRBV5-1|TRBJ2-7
CASSLQAPPGEQYF
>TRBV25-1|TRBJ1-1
CASGQGALNTEAFF
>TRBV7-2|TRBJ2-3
CASSLSLGSTDTQYF
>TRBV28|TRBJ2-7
CASSSIPGQSYEQYF
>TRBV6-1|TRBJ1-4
CATGQGAHVEKLFF
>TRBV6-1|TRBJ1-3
CASSKAFSGNTIYF
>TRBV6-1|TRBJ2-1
CASSWRLDAGNEQFF
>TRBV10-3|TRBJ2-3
CAISGNSAGGTDTQYF
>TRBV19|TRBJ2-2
CASSPLAGELFF
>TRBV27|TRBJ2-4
CASSDQGPLDKNIQYF
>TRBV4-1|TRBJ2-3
CASSQHLAGVSDTQYF
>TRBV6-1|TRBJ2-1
CASSRGSSSYNEQFF
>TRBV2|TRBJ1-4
CASTWTAERKLFF
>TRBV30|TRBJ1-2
CAWSTHVGRNYGYTF
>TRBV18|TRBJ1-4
CASSLGRDEKLFF
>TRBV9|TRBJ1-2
CASSVRGQEDYGYTF
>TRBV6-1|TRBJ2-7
CASTEANEQYF
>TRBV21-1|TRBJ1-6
CASLYEATYNSPLHF
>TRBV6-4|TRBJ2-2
CASSGQANTGELFF
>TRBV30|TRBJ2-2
CAWSVRAGGHTGELFF
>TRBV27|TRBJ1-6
CASSTTGDNSPLHF
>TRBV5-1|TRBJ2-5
CASSEGAGPGEQYF
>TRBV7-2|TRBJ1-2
CASSLTGGSYTF
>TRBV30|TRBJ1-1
CAWGQKSMNTEAFF
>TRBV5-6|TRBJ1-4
CASSKQGPTNEKLFF
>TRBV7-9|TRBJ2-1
CASSFRGGSYNEQFF
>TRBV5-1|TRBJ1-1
CASSFRDRSNTEAFF
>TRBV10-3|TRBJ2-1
CAIGQSPYNEQFF
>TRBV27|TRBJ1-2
CASSLTALGPYGYTF
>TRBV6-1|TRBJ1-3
CASSEAQWGSGNTIYF
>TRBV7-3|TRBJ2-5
CASSQSHPGAHLHF
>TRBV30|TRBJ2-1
CAWAPRGTYNEQFF